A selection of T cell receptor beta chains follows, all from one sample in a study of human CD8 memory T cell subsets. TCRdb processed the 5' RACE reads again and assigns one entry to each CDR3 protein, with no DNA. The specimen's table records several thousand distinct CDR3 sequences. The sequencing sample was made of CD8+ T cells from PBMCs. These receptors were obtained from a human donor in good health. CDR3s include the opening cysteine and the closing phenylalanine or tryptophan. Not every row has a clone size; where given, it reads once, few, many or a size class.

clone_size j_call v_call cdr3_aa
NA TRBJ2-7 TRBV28 CASSFRGLAGNEQYF
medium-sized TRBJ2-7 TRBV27 CASSLAGAAGEQYF
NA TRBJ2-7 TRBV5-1 CASSSPGLSHEQYF
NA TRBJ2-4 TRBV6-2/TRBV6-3 CASSYGVSLMAKNIQYF
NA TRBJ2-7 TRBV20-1 CSAGASESFSYEQYF
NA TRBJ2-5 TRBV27 CASRGGDRGPETQYF
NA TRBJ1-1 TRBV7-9 CASSFLGTEAFF
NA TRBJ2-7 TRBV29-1 CSVSSGIHEQYF
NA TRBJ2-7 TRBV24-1 CATSAYPSSSEQYF
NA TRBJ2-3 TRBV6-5 CASSYASGITDTQYF
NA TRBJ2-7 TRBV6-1 CASRAEFLAGVYEQYF
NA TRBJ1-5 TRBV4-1 CASSPGEVGNQPQHF
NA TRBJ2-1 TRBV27 CASSPIGTSGILNNEQFF
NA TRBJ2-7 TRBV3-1 CASSPGTGRYEQYF
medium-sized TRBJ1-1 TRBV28 CASSLYRGLYTEAFF
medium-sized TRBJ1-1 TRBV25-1 CASRGAWINTEAFF
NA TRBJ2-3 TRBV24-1 CATKDSGGTDTQYF
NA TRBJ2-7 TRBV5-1 CASSGDLPYEQYF
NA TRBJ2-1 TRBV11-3 CASSLTRDEQFF
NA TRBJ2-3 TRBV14 CASSHLRDTQYF
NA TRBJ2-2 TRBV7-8 CASSLDGGSNTGELFF
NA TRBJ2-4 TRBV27 CASSLSLFLAKNIQYF
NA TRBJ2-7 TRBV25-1 CASRPDRSSYEQYF
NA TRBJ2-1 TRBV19 CASSMAGGPNEQFF
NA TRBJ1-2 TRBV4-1 CASSPGTAYGYTF
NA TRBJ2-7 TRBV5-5 CASSPLGGGNEQYF